This is a list of T cell receptor beta chains from one sample in a study of cytomegalovirus exposure and HLA in healthy donors. Data came from immunoSEQ multiplex PCR; TCRdb stores just in-frame clones and leaves some out. The sample holds 60,000 or so clones, roughly 90% seen once. The sequencing input was PBMCs. Receptors originate from a man aged 18 to 29 in good health and CMV-seronegative. CDR3s include the opening cysteine and the closing phenylalanine or tryptophan. Each record gives: clone size, J gene, D gene, V gene, CDR3 protein, CDR3 DNA. A D gene is named only where the DNA matches it firmly. Expanded clones are given a class, and other clones once, few, many or no size at all.

abundance: NA; j_gene: TRBJ1-5; d_gene: NA; v_gene: TRBV15; CDR3aa: CATSTSGANQPQHF; CDR3nt: TGTGCCACCAGCACCTCAGGGGCGAATCAGCCCCAGCATTTT
abundance: NA; j_gene: TRBJ2-3; d_gene: TRBD2; v_gene: TRBV7-6; CDR3aa: CASSLEPGLAGATQYF; CDR3nt: TGTGCCAGCAGCTTAGAACCGGGACTAGCGGGGGCTACGCAGTATTTT
abundance: once; j_gene: TRBJ1-1; d_gene: NA; v_gene: TRBV27; CDR3aa: CASSFGGLGEAFF; CDR3nt: TGTGCCAGCAGTTTCGGAGGCTTGGGGGAAGCTTTCTTT
abundance: NA; j_gene: TRBJ2-5; d_gene: TRBD2; v_gene: TRBV10-3; CDR3aa: CAISDPRGVASGQETQYF; CDR3nt: TGTGCCATCAGTGACCCTAGGGGGGTGGCTAGCGGGCAAGAGACCCAGTACTTC
abundance: NA; j_gene: TRBJ2-1; d_gene: TRBD2; v_gene: TRBV19; CDR3aa: CASRTSGSLDEQFF; CDR3nt: TGTGCCAGTAGGACTAGCGGGAGTCTGGATGAGCAGTTCTTC
abundance: NA; j_gene: TRBJ2-2; d_gene: TRBD2; v_gene: TRBV18; CDR3aa: CASSSLAVNTGELFF; CDR3nt: TGTGCCAGCTCTTCACTAGCGGTGAACACCGGGGAGCTGTTTTTT
abundance: once; j_gene: TRBJ2-3; d_gene: NA; v_gene: TRBV7-6; CDR3aa: CASSLVLPADTQYF; CDR3nt: TGTGCCAGCAGCTTGGTCCTCCCGGCAGATACGCAGTATTTT
abundance: NA; j_gene: TRBJ2-7; d_gene: TRBD2; v_gene: TRBV6-5; CDR3aa: CASSRLAGVYEQYF; CDR3nt: TGTGCCAGCAGTAGACTAGCGGGAGTCTACGAGCAGTACTTC
abundance: NA; j_gene: TRBJ2-2; d_gene: TRBD2; v_gene: TRBV9; CDR3aa: CASSGSSGRTNTGELFF; CDR3nt: TGTGCCAGCAGCGGGAGTAGCGGGAGGACGAACACCGGGGAGCTGTTTTTT
abundance: NA; j_gene: TRBJ1-1; d_gene: NA; v_gene: TRBV6-1; CDR3aa: CASMLTRVASEAFF; CDR3nt: TGTGCCAGCATGCTGACACGCGTTGCTTCTGAAGCTTTCTTT
abundance: NA; j_gene: TRBJ2-1; d_gene: NA; v_gene: TRBV5-1; CDR3aa: CASSLGGARIEFYNEQFF; CDR3nt: TGCGCCAGCAGCTTGGGGGGCGCTAGGATCGAATTTTACAATGAGCAGTTCTTC
abundance: once; j_gene: TRBJ2-1; d_gene: NA; v_gene: TRBV7-7; CDR3aa: CASSQLGADVEQFF; CDR3nt: TGTGCTAGCAGCCAATTGGGGGCGGATGTTGAGCAGTTCTTC
abundance: NA; j_gene: TRBJ2-1; d_gene: NA; v_gene: TRBV29-1; CDR3aa: CSVHTPQSEQFF; CDR3nt: TGCAGCGTCCACACCCCCCAGTCCGAGCAGTTCTTC
abundance: NA; j_gene: TRBJ2-1; d_gene: TRBD2; v_gene: TRBV7-3; CDR3aa: CASSQLAGIYNEQFF; CDR3nt: TGTGCCAGCAGCCAACTAGCGGGGATCTACAATGAGCAGTTCTTC
abundance: NA; j_gene: TRBJ2-2; d_gene: TRBD2; v_gene: TRBV2; CDR3aa: CASSELGTSPGELFF; CDR3nt: TGTGCCAGCAGTGAGTTAGGGACTAGCCCCGGGGAGCTGTTTTTT
abundance: NA; j_gene: TRBJ2-5; d_gene: NA; v_gene: TRBV2; CDR3aa: CASQHARVMSGETQYF; CDR3nt: TGTGCCAGTCAACACGCCCGGGTGATGTCGGGAGAGACCCAGTACTTC
abundance: NA; j_gene: TRBJ2-7; d_gene: NA; v_gene: TRBV6-1; CDR3aa: CATLGLRQTYEQYF; CDR3nt: TGTGCCACCCTCGGTCTCCGACAGACGTACGAGCAGTACTTC
abundance: NA; j_gene: TRBJ2-7; d_gene: TRBD1; v_gene: TRBV5-1; CDR3aa: CASSPGTGGEQYF; CDR3nt: TGCGCCAGCAGCCCCGGGACAGGGGGAGAGCAGTACTTC
abundance: NA; j_gene: TRBJ2-2; d_gene: NA; v_gene: TRBV10-3; CDR3aa: CAISVGGGRTGELFF; CDR3nt: TGTGCCATCAGTGTCGGGGGAGGACGGACCGGGGAGCTGTTTTTT
abundance: NA; j_gene: TRBJ2-2; d_gene: TRBD2; v_gene: TRBV4-1; CDR3aa: CASSQGTSVTGELFF; CDR3nt: TGCGCCAGCAGCCAAGGGACTAGCGTCACCGGGGAGCTGTTTTTT
abundance: once; j_gene: TRBJ2-1; d_gene: TRBD2; v_gene: TRBV5-1; CDR3aa: CASSLEGGVSYNEQFF; CDR3nt: TGCGCCAGCAGCTTGGAGGGAGGGGTGTCCTACAATGAGCAGTTCTTC
abundance: NA; j_gene: TRBJ2-1; d_gene: NA; v_gene: TRBV11-3; CDR3aa: CASSRDEREQFF; CDR3nt: TGTGCCAGCAGCAGAGACGAGCGTGAGCAGTTCTTC